The sequence of this T cell receptor (beta chain) was determined in a study of T cell responses to AZD1222 COVID-19 vaccine (dated by TCRdb to about 2021). Notes on the research overall: AZD1222 recipients given second doses at about 4 weeks or at about 12 weeks were pooled, since spike-specific TCR depth and breadth were not found to differ between the two schedules. TCR sequencing covered more than 230 trial participants: 200 to 210 given two doses of AZD1222 and approximately 25 given two doses of MenACWY control vaccine. Trial participants were enrolled by age into 18-55, 56-69 and 70-plus year subgroups, with about 150, 28 and 57 TCR-sequenced participants respectively. Overall results and qualifications from the work: Because no day 14 peak-response samples were available, the repertoires could be characterized only after the peak T cell response. Conclusions about previously exposed vaccinees are limited, since just six AZD1222 recipients were seropositive for SARS-CoV-2 at baseline. Epitopes outside the regions mutated in the B.1.351 and B.1.1.7 variants were reportedly recognized by nearly half of the unique spike-specific TCRs. In the small 56-69-year group, the increase in depth fell short of significance, most likely because of low power. Spike-specific TCR breadth and depth rose significantly after two AZD1222 doses compared with day 0 and with MenACWY recipients. The vaccine-associated CD4 TCRs covered the entire spike protein, and the dominant responses fell in regions 160-218 and 743-854. Participants were mostly white British, with more females than males. The authors suggested clonal diversity may have been underestimated.

This clone was recorded only once. Its antigen target is currently unknown. No much larger clone exists at a distance of one base, and base qualities are not known. This sample's time point label indicates: baseline before first vaccination. Vaccinee samples came from UK trials COV001 and COV002, including a single-blind randomized controlled phase 2/3 trial of AZD1222 (ChAdOx1 nCoV-19) in healthy adults. For TCRbeta chain sequencing, PBMC samples were collected from trial participants at day 0 and at day 28 after the second dose. The CDR3 regions of human TCRbeta chains were analyzed by immunosequencing. As for the authors' bioinformatics: Repertoire TCRs were matched against a reference library of SARS-CoV-2-specific TCRs generated with the MIRA antigen-specificity platform. Breadth was defined as the fraction of unique TCRs that were SARS-CoV-2-associated, and depth was defined as the fraction of total T cells that were SARS-CoV-2-associated. Using the MIRA data, each spike-specific TCR was mapped to the spike region that the TCR reacts to and placed in a CD4 or CD8 class. Log10-transformed breadth and depth values were compared by one-way ANOVA with Sidak's multiple comparisons tests. Here the immuneACCESS table is served through TCRdb, limited to in-frame sequences with V and J called. Missing clones are a known gap in these copies; in checked studies unresolved V genes cover under half, and the rest lacks a known reason. V and J calls and clone size are given by that table; D and trimming were obtained from the DNA. The sample includes about 110,000 clones, with 80% to 85% observed a single time. The top ten constitute about 9.4% of the sample.

According to the germline V gene, CDR1 reads SGHRS and CDR2 reads YFSETQ. At the junction V is shortened by 2 bases and J by 6 bases, with 14 bases in between. From cysteine to phenylalanine, the CDR3 is 15 amino acids long. Just the 45-base CDR3 DNA is kept, in frame starting at base 1. The rearranged segments are TRBV5-1 and TRBJ2-2; the D gene assignment is ambiguous. The TCR originated in an adult in good health. The starting material was peripheral blood, obtained on day 0 of AZD1222 vaccination. The sequence in DNA is TGCGCCAGCAGCTTCTCAAAAGGGAATGCCGGGGAGCTGTTTTTT. Its product reads: CASSFSKGNAGELFF.